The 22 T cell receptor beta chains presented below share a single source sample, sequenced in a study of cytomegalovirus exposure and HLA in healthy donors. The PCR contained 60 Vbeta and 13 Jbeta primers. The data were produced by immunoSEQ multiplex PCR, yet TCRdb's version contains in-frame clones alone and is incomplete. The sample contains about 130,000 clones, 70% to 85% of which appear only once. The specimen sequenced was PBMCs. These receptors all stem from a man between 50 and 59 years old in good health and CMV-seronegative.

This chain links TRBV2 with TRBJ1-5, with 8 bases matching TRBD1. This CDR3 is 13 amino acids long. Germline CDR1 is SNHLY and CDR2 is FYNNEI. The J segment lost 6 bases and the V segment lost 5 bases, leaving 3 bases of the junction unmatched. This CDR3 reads CASSLQGGQPQHF. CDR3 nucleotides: TGTGCCAGCAGTCTACAGGGGGGTCAGCCCCAGCATTTT.

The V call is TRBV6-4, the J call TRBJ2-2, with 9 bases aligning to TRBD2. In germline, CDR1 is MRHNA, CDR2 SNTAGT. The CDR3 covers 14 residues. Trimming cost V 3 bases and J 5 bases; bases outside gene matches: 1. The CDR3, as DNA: TGTGCCAGCAGTGAGCTAGCGGGGACCGGGGAGCTGTTTTTT. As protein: CASSELAGTGELFF.

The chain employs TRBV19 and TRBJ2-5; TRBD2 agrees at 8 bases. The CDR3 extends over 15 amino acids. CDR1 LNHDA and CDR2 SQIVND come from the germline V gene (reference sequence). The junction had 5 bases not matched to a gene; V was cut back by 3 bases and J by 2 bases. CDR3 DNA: TGTGCCAGTAGTATCCCCCGGGGGGGACAAGAGACCCAGTACTTC. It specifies CASSIPRGGQETQYF. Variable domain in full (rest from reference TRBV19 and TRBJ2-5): DGGITQSPKYLFRKEGQNVTLSCEQNLNHDAMYWYRQDPGQGLRLIYYSQIVNDFQKGDIAEGYSVSREKKESFPLTVTSAQKNPTAFYLCASSIPRGGQETQYFGPGTRLLVL.

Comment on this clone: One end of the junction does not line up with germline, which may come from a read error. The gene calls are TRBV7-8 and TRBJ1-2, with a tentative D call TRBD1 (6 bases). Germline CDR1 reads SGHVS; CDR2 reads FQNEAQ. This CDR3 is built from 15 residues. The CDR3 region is CASSPPPGQGYGYAF. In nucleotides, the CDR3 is TGTGCCAGCAGCCCACCACCGGGACAAGGCTATGGCTACGCCTTC. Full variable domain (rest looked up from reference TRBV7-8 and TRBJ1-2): GAGVSQSPRYKVAKRGQDVALRCDPISGHVSLFWYQQALGQGPEFLTYFQNEAQLDKSGLPSDRFFAERPEGSVSTLKIQRTQQEDSAVYLCASSPPPGQGYGYAFGSGTRLTVV.

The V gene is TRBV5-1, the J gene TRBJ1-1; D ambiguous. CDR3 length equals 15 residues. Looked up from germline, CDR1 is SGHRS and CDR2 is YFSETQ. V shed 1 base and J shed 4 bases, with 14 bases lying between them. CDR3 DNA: TGCGCCAGCAGCTTGTCCGGGTTTGTAGTCACTGAAGCTTTCTTT. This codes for CASSLSGFVVTEAFF.

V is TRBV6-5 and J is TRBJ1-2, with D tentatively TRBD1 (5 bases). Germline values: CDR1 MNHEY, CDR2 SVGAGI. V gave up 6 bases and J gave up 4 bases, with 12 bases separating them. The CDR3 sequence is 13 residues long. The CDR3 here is CASSRDSLYGYTF. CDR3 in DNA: TGTGCCAGCAGCCGCGACAGCCTCTATGGCTACACCTTC.

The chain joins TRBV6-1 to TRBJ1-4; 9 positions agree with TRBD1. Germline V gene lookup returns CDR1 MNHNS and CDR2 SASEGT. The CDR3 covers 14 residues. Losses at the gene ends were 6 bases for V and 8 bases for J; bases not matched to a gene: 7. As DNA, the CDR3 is TGTGCCAGCAGGGAGATAGGACAGGGGGAAAAACTGTTTTTT. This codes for CASREIGQGEKLFF.

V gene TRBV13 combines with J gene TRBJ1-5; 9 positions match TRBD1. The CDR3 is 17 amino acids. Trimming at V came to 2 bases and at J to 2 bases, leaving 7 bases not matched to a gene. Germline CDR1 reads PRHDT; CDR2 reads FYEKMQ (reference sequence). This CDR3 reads CASSLIQGAPGNQPQHF. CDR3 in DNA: TGTGCCAGCAGCTTAATACAGGGGGCGCCTGGCAATCAGCCCCAGCATTTT.

The CDR3 coding sequence is TGTGCCAGCAGCGTAGGGTCTGGTGTGCGGGATAGGGAAAAACTGTTTTTT. This encodes CASSVGSGVRDREKLFF. The V call is TRBV9, the J call TRBJ1-4; D not resolved. Germline V gene data show CDR1 as SGDLS and CDR2 as YYNGEE. V dropped 0 bases and J dropped 8 bases, with 20 bases sitting between them. The CDR3 is 17 amino acids.

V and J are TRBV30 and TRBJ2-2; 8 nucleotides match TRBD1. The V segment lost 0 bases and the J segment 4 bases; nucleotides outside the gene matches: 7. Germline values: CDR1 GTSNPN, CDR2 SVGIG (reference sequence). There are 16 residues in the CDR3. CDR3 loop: CAWSVMDRALTGELFF. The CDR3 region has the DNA TGTGCCTGGAGTGTCATGGACAGGGCCCTCACCGGGGAGCTGTTTTTT.

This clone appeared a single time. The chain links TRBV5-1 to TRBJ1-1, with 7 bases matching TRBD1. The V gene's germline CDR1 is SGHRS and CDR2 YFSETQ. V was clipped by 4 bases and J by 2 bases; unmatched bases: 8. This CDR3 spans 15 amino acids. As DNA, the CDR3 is TGCGCCAGCAGCGAAGGACAGGTAATAAACACTGAAGCTTTCTTT. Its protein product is CASSEGQVINTEAFF.

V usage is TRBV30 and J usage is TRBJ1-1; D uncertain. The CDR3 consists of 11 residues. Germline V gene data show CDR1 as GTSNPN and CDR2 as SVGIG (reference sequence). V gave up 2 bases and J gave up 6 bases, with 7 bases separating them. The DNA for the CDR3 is TGTGCCTGGAGTCCCGGGTCTGAAGCTTTCTTT. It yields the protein CAWSPGSEAFF.

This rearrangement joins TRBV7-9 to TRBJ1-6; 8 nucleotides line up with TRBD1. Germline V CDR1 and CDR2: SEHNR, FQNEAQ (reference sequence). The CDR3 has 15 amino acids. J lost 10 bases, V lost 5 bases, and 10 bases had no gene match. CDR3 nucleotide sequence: TGTGCCAGCAGCCCCGCAGGGGGCGTGGGCTCACCCCTCCACTTT. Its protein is CASSPAGGVGSPLHF.

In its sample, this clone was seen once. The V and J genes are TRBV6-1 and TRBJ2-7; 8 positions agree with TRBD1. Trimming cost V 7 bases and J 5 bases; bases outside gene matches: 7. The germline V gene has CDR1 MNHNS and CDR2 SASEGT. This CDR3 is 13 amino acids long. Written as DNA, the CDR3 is TGTGCCAGCACCCCGACAGGGGCCCACGAGCAGTACTTC. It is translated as CASTPTGAHEQYF.

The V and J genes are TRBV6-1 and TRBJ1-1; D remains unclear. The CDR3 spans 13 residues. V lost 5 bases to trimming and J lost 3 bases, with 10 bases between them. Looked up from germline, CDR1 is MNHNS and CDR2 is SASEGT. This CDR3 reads CASSRGPYTEAFF. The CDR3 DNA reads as TGTGCCAGCAGTCGAGGGCCGTACACTGAAGCTTTCTTT.

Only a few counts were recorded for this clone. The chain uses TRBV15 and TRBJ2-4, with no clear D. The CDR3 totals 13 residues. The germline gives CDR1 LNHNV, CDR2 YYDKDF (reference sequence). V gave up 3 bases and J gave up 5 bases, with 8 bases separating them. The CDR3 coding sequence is TGTGCCACCAGCAGGGGCACAGAAAACATTCAGTACTTC. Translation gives CATSRGTENIQYF.

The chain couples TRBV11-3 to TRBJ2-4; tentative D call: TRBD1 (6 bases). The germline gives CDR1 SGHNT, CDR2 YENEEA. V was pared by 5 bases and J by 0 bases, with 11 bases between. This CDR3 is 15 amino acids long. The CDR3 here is CASSPSDRAKNIQYF. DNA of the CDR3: TGTGCCAGCAGCCCCTCGGACAGAGCCAAAAACATTCAGTACTTC.

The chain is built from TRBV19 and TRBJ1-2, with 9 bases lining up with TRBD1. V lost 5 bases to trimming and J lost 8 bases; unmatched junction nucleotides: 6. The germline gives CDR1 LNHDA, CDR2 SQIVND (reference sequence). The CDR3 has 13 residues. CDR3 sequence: CASSPRTGEGYTF. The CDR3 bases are TGTGCCAGTAGTCCTCGGACAGGGGAAGGCTACACCTTC.

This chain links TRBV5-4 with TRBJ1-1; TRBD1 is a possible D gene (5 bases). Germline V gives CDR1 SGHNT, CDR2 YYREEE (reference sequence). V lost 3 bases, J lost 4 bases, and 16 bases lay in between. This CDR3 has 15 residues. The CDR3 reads CASSSPREGGTEAFF. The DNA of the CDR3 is TGTGCCAGCAGCTCCCCCAGGGAGGGCGGCACTGAAGCTTTCTTT.

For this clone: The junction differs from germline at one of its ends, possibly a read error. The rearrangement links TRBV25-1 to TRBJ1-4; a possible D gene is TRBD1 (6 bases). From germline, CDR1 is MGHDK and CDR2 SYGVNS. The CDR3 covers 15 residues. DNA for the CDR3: TGTGCCGGCAGTGAATACTCAGGGGCTAATGAAAAACTGTTTTTT. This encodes CAGSEYSGANEKLFF.

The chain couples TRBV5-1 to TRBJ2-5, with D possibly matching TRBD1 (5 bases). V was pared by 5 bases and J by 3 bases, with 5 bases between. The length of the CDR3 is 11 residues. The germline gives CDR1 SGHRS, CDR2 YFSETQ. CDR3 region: CASRTEETQYF. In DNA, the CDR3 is TGCGCCAGCAGGACAGAAGAGACCCAGTACTTC.

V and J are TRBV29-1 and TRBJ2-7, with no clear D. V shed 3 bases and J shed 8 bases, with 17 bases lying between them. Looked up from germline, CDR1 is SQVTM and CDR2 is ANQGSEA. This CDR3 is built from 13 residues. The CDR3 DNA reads TGCAGCGTTGAGGCATCCGAGGATGTGAAGCAGTACTTC. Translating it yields CSVEASEDVKQYF.